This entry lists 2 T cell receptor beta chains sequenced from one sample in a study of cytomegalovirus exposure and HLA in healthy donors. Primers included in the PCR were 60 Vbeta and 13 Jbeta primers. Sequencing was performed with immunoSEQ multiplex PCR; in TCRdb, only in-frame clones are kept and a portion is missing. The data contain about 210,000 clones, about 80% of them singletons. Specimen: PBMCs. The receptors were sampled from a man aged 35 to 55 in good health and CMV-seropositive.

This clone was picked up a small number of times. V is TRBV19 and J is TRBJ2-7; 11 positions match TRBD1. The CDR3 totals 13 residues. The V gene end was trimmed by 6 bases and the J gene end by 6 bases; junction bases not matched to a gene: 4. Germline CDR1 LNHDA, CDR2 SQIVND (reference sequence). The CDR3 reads CASSRTGGAEQYV. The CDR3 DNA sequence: TGTGCCAGTAGCCGGACAGGGGGCGCCGAGCAGTACGTC.

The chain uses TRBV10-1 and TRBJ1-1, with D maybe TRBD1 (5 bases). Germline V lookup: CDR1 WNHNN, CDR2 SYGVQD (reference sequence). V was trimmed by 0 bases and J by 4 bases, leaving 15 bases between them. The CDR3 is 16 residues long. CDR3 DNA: TGCGCCAGCAGTGAGTCTCTCGGGGGGTTCGGCACTGAAGCTTTCTTT. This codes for CASSESLGGFGTEAFF.